The rows below give T cell receptor beta chains drawn from one sample of a study of response to subunit inactivated influenza vaccine. MiXCR, applied by TCRdb to the RT-PCR reads, yields one record per CDR3 protein. The data show roughly 570,000 distinct CDR3 sequences, around 13% seen once. The sample here was PBMCs from blood, taken roughly 13 days after vaccination. The receptor set was obtained from a man aged 45-65 years who received an inactivated influenza vaccine. Each CDR3 is given with its conserved first and last residue. A D gene is named only where the DNA matches it firmly. Rows give clone size only sometimes, using once, few, many, or a class for an expanded clone.

TRBD2 | TRBJ2-6 | once | TRBV7-6 | TGTGCCAGCAGCTTAGGGTCGGGGACTAGCGGAACAGCTGGGGCCAACGTCCTGACTTTC | CASSLGSGTSGTAGANVLTF
NA | TRBJ1-5 | few | TRBV29-1 | TGCAGCGTTGGGGAGGGTCATCAGCCCCAGCATTTT | CSVGEGHQPQHF
NA | TRBJ2-1 | few | TRBV16 | TGTGCCAGCAGCCAAAGGAAGATCCATGAGCAGTTCTTC | CASSQRKIHEQFF
NA | TRBJ1-4 | many | TRBV12-3/TRBV12-4 | TGTGCCAGCCAGAAGGGGTATTATGAAAAACTGTTTTTT | CASQKGYYEKLFF
NA | TRBJ1-3 | few | TRBV10-3 | TGTGCCATGTCGACAGTCTCTGGAAACACCATATATTTT | CAMSTVSGNTIYF
TRBD1 | TRBJ2-5 | NA | TRBV15 | TGTGCCACCAGCGTGGGACAGGGATTCGAGACCCAGTACTTC | CATSVGQGFETQYF
TRBD2 | TRBJ2-1 | few | TRBV10-3 | TGTGCCATCACCAGAAGTAGCGGGAGCTCCTACAATGAGCAGTTCTTC | CAITRSSGSSYNEQFF
TRBD2 | TRBJ2-1 | NA | TRBV11-2 | TGTGCCAGCAGGTCCGGGACTAGCGGTTCTGAGCAGTTCTTC | CASRSGTSGSEQFF
TRBD2 | TRBJ2-1 | NA | TRBV7-2 | TGTGCCAGCAGCCCTCATCGGGGGGGCAATGAGCAGTTCTTC | CASSPHRGGNEQFF
NA | TRBJ2-3 | few | TRBV6-1 | TGTGCCAGCAGCCCGGGGGACCGCGATACGCAGTATTTT | CASSPGDRDTQYF
NA | TRBJ2-3 | NA | TRBV5-1 | TGCGCCAGCAGCATCGGGCGGAGAGGAGCAAAAGACACAGATACGCAGTATTTT | CASSIGRRGAKDTDTQYF
TRBD1 | TRBJ2-3 | few | TRBV29-1 | TGCAGCGTTGAAGACAGGGGGCCGCAGTATTTT | CSVEDRGPQYF
NA | TRBJ1-1 | few | TRBV7-9 | TGTGCCAGCAGCTCAGCGGGGGGCGGGAACACTGAAGCTTTCTTT | CASSSAGGGNTEAFF
NA | TRBJ1-2 | NA | TRBV6-5 | TGTGCCAGCAGTTACTCCCGACAGGAGGGCTACACCTTC | CASSYSRQEGYTF
TRBD1 | TRBJ1-1 | few | TRBV24-1 | TGTGCCACCAGTGATTTGCTTGGGGACAGGGTGTTTGTTAGTGAAGCTTTCTTT | CATSDLLGDRVFVSEAFF
TRBD1 | TRBJ2-1 | NA | TRBV12-3/TRBV12-4 | TGTGCCAGCAGTTTAATCTGGGACAGTGAGCAGTTCTTC | CASSLIWDSEQFF
NA | TRBJ2-7 | few | TRBV25-1 | TGTGCCAGCACCAGGGGTGGGGAGCAGTACTTC | CASTRGGEQYF
NA | TRBJ2-5 | few | TRBV6-2/TRBV6-3 | TGTGCCAGCAGTTACTTCGGGGGAGAGACCCAGTACTTC | CASSYFGGETQYF
TRBD1 | TRBJ1-2 | few | TRBV7-9 | TGTGCCAGCGTTATGCCGGGACAGGGGGCTGACTATGGCTACACCTTC | CASVMPGQGADYGYTF
NA | TRBJ2-2 | few | TRBV7-8 | TGTGCCAGCAGCTTAAGTGGACAAAACACCGGGGAGCTGTTTTTT | CASSLSGQNTGELFF
NA | TRBJ1-3 | few | TRBV27 | TGTGCCAGCAGTTTTAGTTCCCGGGACACCATATATTTT | CASSFSSRDTIYF
NA | TRBJ2-7 | NA | TRBV7-8 | TGTGCCAGCAGCTTAGGGGTACAGGGTATCAACGAGCAGTACTTC | CASSLGVQGINEQYF
TRBD1 | TRBJ2-3 | many | TRBV28 | TGTGCCAGCAGTGAAGCCCTCGGGACAGGCAACCAAGATACGCAGTATTTT | CASSEALGTGNQDTQYF
NA | TRBJ1-4 | few | TRBV14 | TGTGCCAGCAGCTTACGAATACGGGAAAAACTGTTTTTT | CASSLRIREKLFF
TRBD2 | TRBJ2-2 | NA | TRBV5-5 | TGTGCCAGCAGCCTCTGGGGGGGGGCGAACACCGGGGAGCTGTTTTTT | CASSLWGGANTGELFF
NA | TRBJ2-3 | few | TRBV12-3/TRBV12-4 | TGTGCCAGCAGTTTTGGTCTCCCCACAGATACGCAGTATTTT | CASSFGLPTDTQYF
NA | TRBJ1-5 | few | TRBV4-1 | TGCGCCAGCAGCCAAGAGGGGATATTGGGGGTTCGCAATCAGCCCCAGCATTTT | CASSQEGILGVRNQPQHF
TRBD1 | TRBJ1-3 | many | TRBV4-1 | TGCGCCAGCAGCCAAACTGCCCAGGGGGCCGGTGGAAACACCATATATTTT | CASSQTAQGAGGNTIYF